A single sample gave rise to the 2 T cell receptor beta chains below, sequenced in a study of blood T cell repertoires in COVID-19. The assay was immunoSEQ multiplex PCR, and TCRdb's table has in-frame clones only and misses some. The sample has around 180,000 clones, roughly 70% seen once. Input material: peripheral blood. The receptors were gathered from an elderly woman with acute or convalescent COVID-19.

In nucleotides, the CDR3 is TGTGCCACCAGTGATTTGGTCGGAGCCGCTAGCACAGATACGCAGTATTTT. The encoded protein is CATSDLVGAASTDTQYF. The rearrangement joins TRBV24-1 to TRBJ2-3; D is ambiguous. Looked up from germline, CDR1 is KGHDR and CDR2 is SFDVKD. Between the trimmed V and J ends, which lost 0 bases and 0 bases, there was a span of 12 bases. This CDR3 contains 17 residues.

This clone was seen a handful of times. The CDR3 here is CASSARLTGERSFF. The DNA of the CDR3 is TGTGCCAGCAGCGCTCGCCTGACAGGGGAGAGGTCTTTCTTT. This rearrangement joins TRBV9 to TRBJ1-1, with 8 bases aligning to TRBD1. The CDR3 consists of 14 residues. V lost 3 bases to trimming and J lost 12 bases; unmatched junction nucleotides: 13. Germline CDR1 SGDLS, CDR2 YYNGEE.